Listed below are T cell receptor beta chains from one sample, sequenced in a study of metastatic and nonmetastatic thyroid tumors. Via MiXCR, TCRdb re-called the PCR reads. The sample yields 7,000 to 8,500 clones, roughly 27% seen once. The material sequenced was tumor tissue. The receptors derive from a female donor with papillary thyroid cancer or a benign thyroid nodule (not recorded which). Some clones in this sample may be carry-over from other donors' samples. Both conserved end residues are part of each CDR3. The D gene is left open where the match is weak. Clone size is given for some rows only: seen once, a few or many times, or a class if the clone is expanded.

size,D,J,V,CDR3,DNA
.,TRBD2,TRBJ2-1,TRBV6-5,CASSYSSGRGGQFF,TGTGCCAGCAGTTACTCAAGCGGGAGGGGGGGGCAGTTCTTC
many,.,TRBJ2-5,TRBV2,CASRKNRAGMETQYF,TGTGCCAGCAGAAAAAACAGGGCGGGGATGGAGACCCAGTACTTC
.,.,TRBJ2-7,TRBV20-1,CSAEDRLRSYEQYF,TGCAGTGCTGAGGACCGCCTCAGGTCCTACGAGCAGTACTTC
.,.,TRBJ1-2,TRBV6-2/TRBV6-3,CASSYSWSGFTF,TGCGCCAGCAGTTACTCGTGGTCTGGCTTCACCTTC
many,TRBD2,TRBJ2-2,TRBV20-1,CSAYSPGLAGGPGELFF,TGCAGTGCTTATTCTCCGGGACTAGCGGGAGGCCCCGGGGAGCTGTTTTTT
.,TRBD2,TRBJ2-7,TRBV27,CASRTSALHEQYF,TGTGCCAGCAGGACTAGCGCCCTCCACGAGCAGTACTTC
.,.,TRBJ2-1,TRBV19,CASSNGYNEQFF,TGTGCCAGTAGTAACGGGTACAATGAGCAGTTCTTC
.,TRBD1,TRBJ1-2,TRBV19,CASSMGQLYGYTF,TGTGCCAGTAGTATGGGACAGCTCTATGGCTACACCTTC
few,.,TRBJ1-2,TRBV9,CASSPEIYGYTF,TGTGCCAGTTCTCCTGAAATCTATGGCTACACCTTC
few,.,TRBJ2-3,TRBV29-1,CSVVGAATDTQYF,TGCAGCGTTGTCGGGGCTGCCACAGATACGCAGTATTTT
.,TRBD1,TRBJ2-7,TRBV20-1,CSAWDSFSYEQYF,TGCAGTGCCTGGGACAGCTTCTCCTACGAGCAGTACTTC
few,TRBD1,TRBJ2-7,TRBV7-8,CATTTPGQGGNEQYF,TGTGCCACGACCACCCCGGGACAGGGTGGGAACGAGCAGTACTTC
.,TRBD2,TRBJ2-1,TRBV2,CASRPGLAYNEQFF,TGTGCCAGCAGACCGGGACTAGCTTACAATGAGCAGTTCTTC
.,.,TRBJ1-1,TRBV11-3,CASSPGGGSEAFF,TGTGCCAGCAGCCCCGGGGGGGGATCTGAAGCTTTCTTT
many,TRBD1,TRBJ1-4,TRBV2,CASGGQARINEKLFF,TGTGCCAGCGGGGGACAGGCGCGAATTAATGAAAAACTGTTTTTT
.,.,TRBJ2-3,TRBV7-2,CASSFSDTQYF,TGTGCCAGCAGCTTCTCAGATACGCAGTATTTT
.,.,TRBJ1-5,TRBV12-3/TRBV12-4,CASSFGELQHF,TGTGCCAGCAGTTTCGGTGAGCTCCAGCATTTT
medium-sized,TRBD1,TRBJ2-3,TRBV12-3/TRBV12-4,CASSLESTGVTDTQYF,TGTGCCAGCAGTTTAGAGTCGACAGGGGTCACAGATACGCAGTATTTT
.,TRBD2,TRBJ2-3,TRBV4-2,CASSQKSGRAADTQYF,TGTGCCAGCAGCCAAAAAAGCGGGAGGGCGGCGGATACGCAGTATTTT
.,.,TRBJ1-6,TRBV28,CASKQHRYYNSPLHF,TGTGCCAGCAAACAGCACAGATACTATAATTCACCCCTCCACTTT
.,.,TRBJ2-3,TRBV24-1,CATSDHRVTDTQYF,TGTGCCACCAGTGACCACAGGGTCACAGATACGCAGTATTTT
medium-sized,TRBD1,TRBJ2-7,TRBV16,CASRPGTGYEQYF,TGTGCCAGCAGACCCGGGACAGGCTACGAGCAGTACTTC
few,TRBD2,TRBJ2-7,TRBV15,CATSRVVSGRDEQYF,TGTGCCACCAGCAGAGTGGTTAGCGGGAGGGACGAGCAGTACTTC
medium-sized,TRBD2,TRBJ2-3,TRBV29-1,CSVVGGATDTQYF,TGCAGCGTTGTCGGGGGGGCCACAGATACGCAGTATTTT
medium-sized,.,TRBJ1-1,TRBV6-1,CASSLRLVEAFF,TGTGCCAGCAGCCTCCGTTTGGTTGAAGCTTTCTTT
few,TRBD2,TRBJ2-3,TRBV11-3,CASSPGGASTDTQYF,TGTGCCAGCAGCCCCGGGGGGGCTAGCACAGATACGCAGTATTTT
.,.,TRBJ2-7,TRBV7-3,CASSPGLDASYEQYF,TGTGCCAGCAGCCCTGGGCTGGACGCATCCTACGAGCAGTACTTC
.,TRBD1,TRBJ2-7,TRBV7-2,CASSFGTGYEQYF,TGTGCCAGCAGCTTTGGGACAGGCTACGAGCAGTACTTC
.,.,TRBJ2-7,TRBV11-1,CASSMGTVGYEQYF,TGTGCCAGCAGCATGGGGACGGTAGGGTACGAGCAGTACTTC
.,.,TRBJ1-1,TRBV28,CASTPGRMNTEAFF,TGTGCCAGCACCCCCGGACGGATGAACACTGAAGCTTTCTTT
.,TRBD2,TRBJ2-1,TRBV20-1,CSARTSGDYNEQFF,TGCAGTGCTCGGACTAGCGGAGATTACAATGAGCAGTTCTTC
few,.,TRBJ1-1,TRBV28,CASSYRVGSGTQAFF,.
.,.,TRBJ2-5,TRBV5-1,CASSLVLPEETQYF,TGCGCCAGCAGCTTGGTGCTCCCCGAAGAGACCCAGTACTTC